The 23 T cell receptor beta chains presented below share a single source sample, sequenced in a study of coeliac disease (dated 2022 in TCRdb). Library creation used the immunoSEQ multiplex PCR assay. In its TCRdb copy, this immuneACCESS table keeps in-frame sequences only and misses some clones. Where compared with another copy, unresolved V genes explain less than half of these, and the others have no known cause. A total of around 4,800 clones appear in this sample, about four fifths of them only once. The ten largest clones add up to under 6% of the sample. The sample taken for sequencing was lamina propria lymphocytes from the gut. What the cell subset or site label conveys for this sample: lamina propria cell (LPC) fraction of small intestinal biopsy. These receptors all come from a woman aged 18-30 years with active celiac disease.

The CDR3 loop is CASSARDRVGNEQFF. DNA of the CDR3: TGTGCCAGCAGCGCACGGGACAGGGTAGGAAATGAGCAGTTCTTC. The chain has TRBV9 and TRBJ2-1, with 9 bases fitting TRBD1. This CDR3 is built from 15 residues. V dropped 3 bases and J dropped 7; count of bases not matched to a gene: 8. The germline V gene encodes CDR1 SGDLS and CDR2 YYNGEE.

The rearrangement joins TRBV6-5 to TRBJ2-3, with D hard to call. Germline CDR1 is MNHEY and CDR2 is SVGAGI. The CDR3 runs 14 residues. Trimming pared 4 bases from V and 6 bases from J, leaving 14 bases between. The CDR3, as DNA: TGTGCCAGCAGTTCCTTTCTAGACCTCGATACGCAGTATTTT. Translation: CASSSFLDLDTQYF.

The chain uses TRBV6-1 and TRBJ2-4; TRBD1 agrees at 11 bases. The V gene end was trimmed by 3 bases and the J gene end by 2 bases; junction bases not matched to a gene: 12. The CDR3 is made up of 19 amino acids. Germline V gene sequence: CDR1 MNHNS, CDR2 SASEGT. The CDR3 sequence is CASSEFWTGGKSSKNIQYF. The CDR3 DNA is TGTGCCAGCAGTGAGTTCTGGACAGGGGGCAAGTCATCCAAAAACATTCAGTACTTC.

The rearrangement uses TRBV29-1 and TRBJ1-2; TRBD1 might be the D (5 bases). This CDR3 comprises 14 residues. V was trimmed by 1 base and J by 1 base, leaving 10 bases between them. Germline V lookup: CDR1 SQVTM, CDR2 ANQGSEA. The CDR3 coding sequence is TGCAGCGTTGAAGGGCGGGGGATTAACTATGGCTACACCTTC. Its translation: CSVEGRGINYGYTF.

V usage is TRBV25-1 and J usage is TRBJ1-4, with 8 bases that match TRBD1. The trim removed 1 base at V and 8 bases at J, leaving 15 bases unmatched. CDR1 and CDR2 (germline): MGHDK, SYGVNS. This CDR3 has 18 residues. This CDR3 reads CASSESPHRTGGKEKLFF. The CDR3 bases are TGTGCCAGCAGTGAATCCCCTCACCGCACAGGGGGAAAGGAAAAACTGTTTTTT.

This clone came up a few times. Here the CDR3 DNA reads TGTGCCAGCTGGACAGGGTTGAATTCACCCCTCCACTTT. Protein sequence: CASWTGLNSPLHF. This sequence joins TRBV2 and TRBJ1-6; TRBD1 matches 8 bases. V trimming: 8 bases; J trimming: 7 bases; junction bases outside the gene matches: 4. The V gene's germline CDR1 is SNHLY and CDR2 FYNNEI. CDR3 size: 13 residues. The full variable domain, in which reference TRBV2 and TRBJ1-6 provide the parts outside the CDR3, is EPEVTQTPSHQVTQMGQEVILRCVPISNHLYFYWYRQILGQKVEFLVSFYNNEISEKSEIFDDQFSVERPDGSNFTLKIRSTKLEDSAMYFCASWTGLNSPLHFGNGTRLTVT.

The J gene is TRBJ2-5, the V gene TRBV27; weak D call: TRBD2 (6 bases). Gene TRBJ2-7 matches the end of the DNA better, so the J call may be wrong. Looked up from germline, CDR1 is MNHEY and CDR2 is SMNVEV (reference sequence). The CDR3 runs to 15 residues. The CDR3 nucleotides read TGTGCCAGCAGTTTAGGTCGGGGGAGCTCCTACGAGCAGTACTTC. The encoded protein is CASSLGRGSSYEQYF.

The chain carries TRBV9 and TRBJ2-7, with 10 bases that match TRBD2. V gave up 4 bases and J gave up 1 base; unmatched junction bases: 5. Per germline, CDR1 SGDLS and CDR2 YYNGEE. CDR3 length: 15 residues. The CDR3 spells CASSIGLAASYEQYF. CDR3 bases: TGTGCCAGCAGCATCGGACTAGCGGCTTCCTACGAGCAGTACTTC.

The V gene is TRBV7-2, the J gene TRBJ2-7; the match to TRBD2 covers 10 bases. Matching the DNA end better, TRBJ2-5 makes the J call doubtful. Looked up from germline, CDR1 is SGHTA and CDR2 is FQGNSA. The CDR3 length is 16 residues. The CDR3 DNA reads TGTGCCAGCAGCCCATCCAAGCGGGGGGGCCAGGAGACCCAGTACTTC. Translated, it gives CASSPSKRGGQETQYF.

The rearrangement joins TRBV18 to TRBJ2-3; D is undetermined. Germline V gene data show CDR1 as KGHSH and CDR2 as LQKENI. V gave up 5 bases and J gave up 2 bases, with 8 bases separating them. The CDR3 is 13 amino acids. CDR3 nucleotides: TGTGCCAGCTCAGGCCAGTACACAGATACGCAGTATTTT. It encodes CASSGQYTDTQYF.

This chain links TRBV4-3 with TRBJ2-3, with 7 positions matching TRBD2. The CDR3 is 14 amino acids. Germline lookup yields CDR1 LGHNA and CDR2 YSLEER. With V trimmed by 0 bases and J by 7 bases, 4 bases remained unmatched. In DNA form, the CDR3 reads TGCGCCAGCAGCCAAGACCTGACTAGCAATACGCAGTATTTT. Translated: CASSQDLTSNTQYF.

The J gene is TRBJ1-2, the V gene TRBV7-8, with 7 nucleotides matching TRBD1. Unmatched junction bases numbered 9, after V lost 1 base and J lost 1 base. The CDR3 covers 17 residues. Per the germline V gene, CDR1 is SGHVS and CDR2 is FQNEAQ. The CDR3 nucleotides read TGTGCCAGCAGCTTAGTCCCCCTAGGGACAGATAACTATGGCTACACCTTC. Amino acid sequence: CASSLVPLGTDNYGYTF. Combining the CDR3 with reference TRBV7-8 and TRBJ1-2 gives the whole variable domain GAGVSQSPRYKVAKRGQDVALRCDPISGHVSLFWYQQALGQGPEFLTYFQNEAQLDKSGLPSDRFFAERPEGSVSTLKIQRTQQEDSAVYLCASSLVPLGTDNYGYTFGSGTRLTVV.

V usage is TRBV4-1 and J usage is TRBJ1-5, with a weak D call TRBD1 (6 bases). With 4 bases removed from V and 2 bases from J, the gap between germline ends came to 18 bases. This CDR3 is built from 17 residues. Germline CDR1 and CDR2: MGHRA and YSYEKL. The CDR3 is CASSPTWTAGGNQPQHF. The CDR3 bases are TGCGCCAGCAGCCCAACTTGGACAGCCGGGGGCAATCAGCCCCAGCATTTT.

This chain connects TRBV5-6 to TRBJ1-5, with D perhaps TRBD1 (5 bases). This CDR3 contains 15 residues. Looked up from germline, CDR1 is SGHDT and CDR2 is YYEEEE. V dropped 4 bases and J dropped 3 bases, with 14 bases sitting between them. This chain's CDR3 is CASSEAGTYNQPQHF. CDR3 DNA: TGTGCCAGCAGCGAAGCCGGGACTTACAATCAGCCCCAGCATTTT.

The chain couples TRBV7-9 to TRBJ2-6; TRBD1 aligns across 10 bases. Germline assignment: CDR1 SEHNR and CDR2 FQNEAQ (reference sequence). CDR3 length: 18 amino acids. V was pared by 5 bases and J by 4 bases, with 11 bases of the junction left unmatched. Written as DNA, the CDR3 is TGTGCCAGCAGCCCCGGGGACAGGGGAATATCCGGGGCCAACGTCCTGACTTTC. This gives the protein CASSPGDRGISGANVLTF.

This clone was seen once. Other DNA sequences in the same sample also yield this CDR3. This chain links TRBV19 with TRBJ2-2; D unresolved. CDR1 and CDR2 from the germline V gene are LNHDA and SQIVND (reference sequence). The CDR3 loop spans 14 amino acids. Trimming stripped 2 bases from V and 1 base from J, with 5 bases between. As DNA, the CDR3 is TGTGCCAGTAGTATACGCAGGAACACCGGGGAGCTGTTTTTT. It specifies CASSIRRNTGELFF.

The gene calls are TRBV2 and TRBJ1-1; the D gene is possibly TRBD1 (6 bases). Deletions cut 0 bases from V and 3 bases from J, with 11 bases between. Germline CDR1 SNHLY, CDR2 FYNNEI. CDR3 length: 15 amino acids. CDR3 amino acids: CASSEAPHRDTEAFF. Here the CDR3 DNA reads TGTGCCAGCAGTGAAGCGCCACACAGGGACACTGAAGCTTTCTTT.

The V gene is TRBV4-3, the J gene TRBJ1-6; 10 bases map to TRBD1. Germline lookup yields CDR1 LGHNA and CDR2 YSLEER. Trimming removed 1 base from V and 7 bases from J; junction bases left unmatched: 1. The CDR3 runs to 15 residues. CDR3 region: CASSQGGQGNSPLHF. DNA for the CDR3: TGCGCCAGCAGCCAAGGGGGACAGGGGAATTCACCCCTCCACTTT.

The gene calls are TRBV5-1 and TRBJ1-1; TRBD1 aligns across 8 bases. The CDR3 has 16 residues. Germline CDR1 and CDR2: SGHRS and YFSETQ. With 1 base clipped from V and 3 bases from J, the junction kept 8 bases outside the gene matches. This CDR3 reads CASSLRTGQGDTEAFF. In DNA, the CDR3 is TGCGCCAGCAGCTTGAGGACAGGGCAGGGGGACACTGAAGCTTTCTTT.

The chain has TRBV28 and TRBJ1-5, with D hard to call. V gave up 6 bases and J gave up 6 bases, with 12 bases separating them. Germline CDR1 MDHEN, CDR2 SYDVKM. CDR3 length equals 13 residues. In DNA form, the CDR3 reads TGTGCCAGCAGCTCTCTCCGTAGTCAGCCCCAGCATTTT. It is translated as CASSSLRSQPQHF.

The rearrangement joins TRBV7-8 to TRBJ2-1; TRBD1 might be the D (5 bases). Per the germline V gene, CDR1 is SGHVS and CDR2 is FQNEAQ. Trimming stripped 6 bases from V and 3 bases from J, with 9 bases between. The CDR3 runs to 13 residues. The CDR3 here is CASRPDSYNEQFF. The CDR3 nucleotides are TGTGCCAGCAGACCAGACAGCTACAATGAGCAGTTCTTC.

The sample holds one count of this clone. The chain is built from TRBV9 and TRBJ1-2; TRBD1 aligns across 8 bases. The CDR3 extends over 16 amino acids. With 4 bases clipped from V and 0 bases from J, the junction kept 8 bases outside the gene matches. Germline loops: CDR1 SGDLS, CDR2 YYNGEE. CDR3 protein: CASSPRTGRANYGYTF. CDR3 nucleotide sequence: TGTGCCAGCAGCCCGCGGACAGGGAGGGCTAACTATGGCTACACCTTC.

The genes are TRBV7-2 and TRBJ1-1; possibly TRBD1 for D (5 bases). The germline V gene has CDR1 SGHTA and CDR2 FQGNSA. Trimming took 5 bases from V and 3 from J, leaving 16 bases between them. The CDR3 loop spans 15 amino acids. The CDR3 protein is CASSPSAGGYTEAFF. The CDR3 nucleotides are TGTGCCAGCAGCCCTTCGGCGGGGGGGTACACTGAAGCTTTCTTT.